A single sample is the source of the 14 T cell receptor beta chains below, sequenced in a study of pediatric ulcerative colitis (dated by TCRdb to between 2018 and 2021). One to two pinch biopsies were taken from the rectum for research during colonoscopy. Preparation of the library involved the immunoSEQ multiplex PCR assay. This is the immuneACCESS table as TCRdb keeps it, with only in-frame sequences that have V and J called. A part of the clones is gone; compared with another copy, unresolved V genes explain less than half, and the rest is unexplained. This sample holds about 36,000 clones; around 78% were observed only once. The biggest ten clones account for roughly 0.7% of the sample. Sequenced material: gut tissue. The source is a boy aged 5-17 years with moderate ulcerative colitis.

CDR3 sequence reads: CASRKAEIYQPQHF. For the CDR3, the DNA is TGTGCCAGCAGGAAGGCAGAAATCTATCAGCCCCAGCATTTT. The J gene is TRBJ1-5, the V gene TRBV5-8; D not resolved. The V gene's germline CDR1 is SGHTS and CDR2 YDEGEE. V gave up 5 bases and J gave up 5 bases, with 14 bases separating them. This CDR3 is built from 14 residues.

By proportion, this clone is medium-sized. The chain recombines TRBV5-1 with TRBJ1-5, with D uncertain. Germline V lookup: CDR1 SGHRS, CDR2 YFSETQ. V dropped 2 bases and J dropped 3 bases, with 12 bases sitting between them. This CDR3 has 15 residues. CDR3 residues: CASSLWIGDNQPQHF. CDR3 DNA: TGCGCCAGCAGCTTATGGATTGGGGACAATCAGCCCCAGCATTTT.

The chain carries TRBV25-1 and TRBJ2-3, with TRBD1 identical over 11 bases. CDR1 is MGHDK, CDR2 SYGVNS, per germline. This CDR3 comprises 17 residues. With 6 bases clipped from V and 4 bases from J, the junction kept 12 bases outside the gene matches. CDR3 in DNA: TGTGCCAGCAGCCCTACTTTAGGACAGGGGGCAGCAGATACGCAGTATTTT. This sequence encodes CASSPTLGQGAADTQYF.

This clone was observed a few times. This chain connects TRBV5-4 to TRBJ2-3; D uncertain. This CDR3 is 12 amino acids long. CDR1 is SGHNT and CDR2 is YYREEE in the germline V gene (reference sequence). V gave up 4 bases and J gave up 3 bases, with 6 bases separating them. The CDR3 nucleotides read TGTGCCAGCAGCCAGCAAACAGATACGCAGTATTTT. This translates into CASSQQTDTQYF.

J is TRBJ2-1 and V is TRBV5-1, with 8 bases matching TRBD2. Germline CDR1 reads SGHRS; CDR2 reads YFSETQ. V shed 0 bases, J shed 4 bases, and the junction held 3 bases outside the gene matches. The CDR3 totals 15 residues. The DNA of the CDR3 is TGCGCCAGCAGCTTGGAACTAGCGGATTACAATGAGCAGTTCTTC. As protein: CASSLELADYNEQFF.

This clone showed up just a few times. The chain combines TRBV19 with TRBJ2-7; no clear D. The CDR3 covers 15 residues. V shed 6 bases and J shed 5 bases, with 20 bases lying between them. Germline V CDR1 and CDR2: LNHDA, SQIVND (reference sequence). The CDR3 sequence is CASSITTDIIDEQYF. The CDR3 DNA reads TGTGCCAGTAGCATCACCACTGACATTATCGACGAGCAGTACTTC.

The CDR3 bases are TGTGCCAGCAGCCCAGGACAGGGACCGGACCTCTACGAGCAGTACTTC. Translation gives CASSPGQGPDLYEQYF. V is TRBV5-6 and J is TRBJ2-7; TRBD1 matches 8 bases. Per germline, CDR1 SGHDT and CDR2 YYEEEE. The CDR3 extends over 16 amino acids. Unmatched junction bases numbered 12, after V lost 4 bases and J lost 3 bases. The full variable domain, completed using reference TRBV5-6 and TRBJ2-7, is DAGVTQSPTHLIKTRGQQVTLRCSPKSGHDTVSWYQQALGQGPQFIFQYYEEEERQRGNFPDRFSGHQFPNYSSELNVNALLLGDSALYLCASSPGQGPDLYEQYFGPGTRLTVT.

This chain joins TRBV7-2 and TRBJ2-2; 9 bases align to TRBD1. V lost 5 bases, J lost 5 bases, and 3 bases stayed unmatched. This CDR3 comprises 14 residues. CDR1 is SGHTA and CDR2 is FQGNSA in the germline V gene. CDR3 region: CASSGTGNTGELFF. CDR3 nucleotides: TGTGCCAGCAGCGGGACAGGGAATACCGGGGAGCTGTTTTTT.

The gene calls are TRBV6-1 and TRBJ2-5; D unresolved. This CDR3 region has 11 residues. CDR1 is MNHNS and CDR2 is SASEGT in the germline V gene. V shed 6 bases and J shed 5 bases, with 7 bases lying between them. CDR3 residues: CASSWVETQYF. The CDR3 region has the DNA TGTGCCAGCAGCTGGGTTGAGACCCAGTACTTC.

This chain's CDR3 is CASPQEQGAPYGYTF. CDR3 coding DNA: TGCGCCAGCCCGCAGGAGCAGGGGGCGCCCTATGGCTACACCTTC. This rearrangement joins TRBV10-1 to TRBJ1-2; 8 positions match TRBD1. The CDR3 is made up of 15 amino acids. J lost 4 bases, V lost 8 bases, and 12 bases had no gene match. Germline values: CDR1 WNHNN, CDR2 SYGVQD (reference sequence).

V usage is TRBV6-5 and J usage is TRBJ2-7; no clear D. Deletions cut 0 bases from V and 0 bases from J, with 12 bases between. The CDR3 has 16 amino acids. In germline, CDR1 is MNHEY, CDR2 SVGAGI. CDR3 sequence (DNA): TGTGCCAGCAGTTACTCCAGGATACAGCTCTCCTACGAGCAGTACTTC. It translates to CASSYSRIQLSYEQYF.

This chain uses TRBV6-5 with TRBJ2-3, with 8 bases lining up with TRBD2. The CDR3 is 15 residues long. Germline V CDR1 and CDR2: MNHEY, SVGAGI. Trimming at V came to 2 bases and at J to 2 bases, leaving 3 bases not matched to a gene. CDR3 loop: CASSYGGGFTDTQYF. CDR3 nucleotides: TGTGCCAGCAGTTACGGCGGGGGGTTCACAGATACGCAGTATTTT.

This clone has more than one count but fewer than ten. The J gene is TRBJ2-3, the V gene TRBV29-1, with D possibly called TRBD1 or TRBD2 (6 bases each). In germline, CDR1 is SQVTM, CDR2 ANQGSEA. This CDR3 region has 12 residues. With 4 bases removed from V and 5 bases from J, the gap between germline ends came to 10 bases. In DNA, the CDR3 is TGCAGCGTTGGTGAGGGGGGAGATACGCAGTATTTT. Translated, it gives CSVGEGGDTQYF.

The chain recombines TRBV18 with TRBJ2-1, with 7 positions matching TRBD1. V shed 2 bases, J shed 7 bases, and the junction held 11 bases outside the gene matches. The CDR3 sequence is 16 residues long. The germline V gene encodes CDR1 KGHSH and CDR2 LQKENI. The CDR3 DNA reads TGTGCCAGCTCACCAACCGGGGACAGATACATAAATGAGCAGTTCTTC. Its translation: CASSPTGDRYINEQFF.